This T cell receptor beta chain was profiled in a study of neurological immune-mediated disorders. Points from the study as a whole: TCR clonal expansion peaked in HTLV-1-associated myelopathy patients and was lowest in multiple sclerosis patients.

Template-switch 5'RACE cDNA synthesis added a 10-nucleotide unique molecular identifier. Over 170 million TCR-beta sequences from 15-18 subjects came out of each sequencing run. TCRdb used MiXCR to reprocess the 5' RACE reads, holding one entry per CDR3 protein. This sample has 57,000 or so distinct CDR3 sequences, with 8.5% to 10% found just once. Deletions cut 2 bases from V and 6 bases from J, with 17 bases between. The CDR3 consists of 15 residues. CDR1 is MNHEY and CDR2 is SMNVEV in the germline V gene (reference sequence). Time point meaning: longitudinal time-point 2. 2 million unsorted PBMCs were stored in RNAlater at -80 °C before RNA extraction. This clonotype was picked up many times. Its antigen is still unknown.

The chain carries TRBV27 and TRBJ2-7, with D tentatively TRBD2 (6 bases). This receptor was identified in a man aged 30 to 39 in good health. The sample was PBMCs. CDR3: CASSLLSSVFSEQYF. The CDR3 DNA reads as TGTGCCAGCAGTTTACTCTCTAGCGTCTTTTCCGAGCAGTACTTC.